These 2 T cell receptor beta chains were sequenced from one sample in a study of T cells in Graves' hyperthyroidism and ophthalmopathy. Researchers took RNA transcripts and amplified the TCR beta CDR3 regions from them. A first-round RT-PCR of the TCR CDR3 used the HTBI primer set. TCRdb recomputed calls from the multiplex PCR reads with MiXCR, one row per CDR3 protein. This sample has a few hundred thousand distinct CDR3 sequences; less than 15% occur once, and the top ten carry about 14%. Sequences were obtained from blood. The receptor set was obtained from a woman aged 40 to 50 with Graves' hyperthyroidism that later progressed to Graves' ophthalmopathy.

This clonotype has ten or more counts. The chain employs TRBV3-1 and TRBJ2-7; maybe TRBD1 (5 bases). Germline assignment: CDR1 LGHDT and CDR2 YNNKEL (reference sequence). The CDR3 has 14 residues. The V and J ends lost 4 bases and 3 bases respectively, with 13 bases between them. The CDR3 nucleotides are TGTGCCAGCAGCCCCGGTCCAGGGATCTACGAGCAGTACTTC. It specifies CASSPGPGIYEQYF.

This clonotype has a count of ten or more. V and J are TRBV11-2 and TRBJ1-3; D remains ambiguous. Between the trimmed V and J ends, which lost 5 bases and 4 bases, there was a span of 9 bases. Germline CDR1 reads SGHAT; CDR2 reads FQNNGV. The CDR3 runs to 13 residues. CDR3 DNA sequence: TGTGCCAGCAGCACCCCTCGGGGAAACACCATATATTTT. Protein sequence: CASSTPRGNTIYF.